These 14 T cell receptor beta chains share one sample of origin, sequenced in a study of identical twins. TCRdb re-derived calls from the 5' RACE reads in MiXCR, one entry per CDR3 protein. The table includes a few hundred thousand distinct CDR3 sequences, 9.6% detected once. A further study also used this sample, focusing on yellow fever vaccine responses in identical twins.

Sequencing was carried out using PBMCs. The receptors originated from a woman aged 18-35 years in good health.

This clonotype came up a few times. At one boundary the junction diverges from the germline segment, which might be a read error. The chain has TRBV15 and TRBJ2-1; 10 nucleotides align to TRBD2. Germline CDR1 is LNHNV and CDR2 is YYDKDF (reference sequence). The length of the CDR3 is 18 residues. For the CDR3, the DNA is TGTGCCACCAGCAGATCCGGGCGAGGGGGCCCCACTAGCGGGAACCTCAACTTC. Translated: CATSRSGRGGPTSGNLNF.

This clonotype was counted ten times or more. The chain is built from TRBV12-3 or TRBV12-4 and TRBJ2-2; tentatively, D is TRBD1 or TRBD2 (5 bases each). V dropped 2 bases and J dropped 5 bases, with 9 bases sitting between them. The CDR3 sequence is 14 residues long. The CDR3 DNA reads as TGTGCCAGCAGTTTATACTGGGGGACCGGGGAGCTGTTTTTT. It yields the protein CASSLYWGTGELFF.

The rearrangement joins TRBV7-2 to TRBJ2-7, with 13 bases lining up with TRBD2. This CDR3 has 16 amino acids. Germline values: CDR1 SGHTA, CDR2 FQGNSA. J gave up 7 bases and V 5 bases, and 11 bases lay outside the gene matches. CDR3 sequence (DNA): TGTGCCAGCAGCGCCACTAGCGGGAGGGCCCATGGTGAGCAGTACTTC. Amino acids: CASSATSGRAHGEQYF.

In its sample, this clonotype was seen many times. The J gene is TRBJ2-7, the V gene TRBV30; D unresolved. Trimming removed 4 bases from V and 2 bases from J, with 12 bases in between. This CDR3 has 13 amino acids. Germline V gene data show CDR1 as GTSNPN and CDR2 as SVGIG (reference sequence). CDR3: CAWKKSYPYEQYF. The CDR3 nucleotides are TGTGCCTGGAAAAAGTCCTACCCCTACGAGCAGTACTTC.

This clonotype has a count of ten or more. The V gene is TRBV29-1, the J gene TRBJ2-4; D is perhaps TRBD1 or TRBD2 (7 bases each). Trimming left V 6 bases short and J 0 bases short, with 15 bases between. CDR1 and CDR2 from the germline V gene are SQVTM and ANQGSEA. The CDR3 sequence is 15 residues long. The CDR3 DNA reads TGCAGCGTCCGGGGAGGGGGCACAGCCAAAAACATTCAGTACTTC. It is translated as CSVRGGGTAKNIQYF.

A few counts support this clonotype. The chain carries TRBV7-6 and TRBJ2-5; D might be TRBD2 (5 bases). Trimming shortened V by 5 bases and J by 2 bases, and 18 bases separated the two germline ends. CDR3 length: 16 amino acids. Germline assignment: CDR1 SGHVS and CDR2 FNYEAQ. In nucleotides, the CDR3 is TGTGCCAGCAGCCAAGTGAAAGGGAGCCTACAAGAGACCCAGTACTTC. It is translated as CASSQVKGSLQETQYF.

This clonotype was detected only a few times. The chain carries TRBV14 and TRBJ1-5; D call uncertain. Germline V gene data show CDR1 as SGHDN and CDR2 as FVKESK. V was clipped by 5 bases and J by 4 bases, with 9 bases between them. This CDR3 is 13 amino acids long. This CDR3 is CASSVGLNQPQHF. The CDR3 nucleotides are TGTGCCAGCAGCGTGGGTCTGAATCAGCCCCAGCATTTT.

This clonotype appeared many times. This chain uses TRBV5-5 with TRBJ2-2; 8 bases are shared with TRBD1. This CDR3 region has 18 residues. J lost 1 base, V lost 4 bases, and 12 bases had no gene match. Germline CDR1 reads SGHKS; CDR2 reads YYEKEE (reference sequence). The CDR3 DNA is TGTGCCAGCAGCGAGGACAGGGCCCGCCTCGAGAACACCGGGGAGCTGTTTTTT. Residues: CASSEDRARLENTGELFF.

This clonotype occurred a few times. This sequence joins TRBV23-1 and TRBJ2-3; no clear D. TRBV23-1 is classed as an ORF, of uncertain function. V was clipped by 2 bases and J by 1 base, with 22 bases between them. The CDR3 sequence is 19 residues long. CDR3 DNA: TGCGCCAGCAGTCAACTCAGTCTTCTACCGAGGATGTGCACAGATACGCAGTATTTT. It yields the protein CASSQLSLLPRMCTDTQYF.

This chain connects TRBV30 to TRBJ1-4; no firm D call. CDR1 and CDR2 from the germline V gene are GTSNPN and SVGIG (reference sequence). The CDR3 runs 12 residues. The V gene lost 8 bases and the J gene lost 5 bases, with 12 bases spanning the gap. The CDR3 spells CAGLGLNEKLFF. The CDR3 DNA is TGTGCCGGCCTCGGCCTCAATGAAAAACTGTTTTTT.

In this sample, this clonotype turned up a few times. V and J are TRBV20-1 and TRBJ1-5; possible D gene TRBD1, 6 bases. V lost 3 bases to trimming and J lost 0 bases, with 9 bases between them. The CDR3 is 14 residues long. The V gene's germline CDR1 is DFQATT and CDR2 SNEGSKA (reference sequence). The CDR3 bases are TGCAGTGCTAGGGACAGATTTAGCAATCAGCCCCAGCATTTT. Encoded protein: CSARDRFSNQPQHF.

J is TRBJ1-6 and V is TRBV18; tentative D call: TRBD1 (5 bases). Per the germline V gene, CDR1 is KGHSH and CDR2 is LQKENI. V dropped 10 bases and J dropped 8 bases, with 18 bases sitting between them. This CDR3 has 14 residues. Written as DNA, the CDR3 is TGTGCCACGGTAGCCGGGACTTCACATTCACCCCTCCACTTT. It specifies CATVAGTSHSPLHF. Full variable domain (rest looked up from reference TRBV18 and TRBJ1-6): NAGVMQNPRHLVRRRGQEARLRCSPMKGHSHVYWYRQLPEEGLKFMVYLQKENIIDESGMPKERFSAEFPKEGPSILRIQQVVRGDSAAYFCATVAGTSHSPLHFGNGTRLTVT.

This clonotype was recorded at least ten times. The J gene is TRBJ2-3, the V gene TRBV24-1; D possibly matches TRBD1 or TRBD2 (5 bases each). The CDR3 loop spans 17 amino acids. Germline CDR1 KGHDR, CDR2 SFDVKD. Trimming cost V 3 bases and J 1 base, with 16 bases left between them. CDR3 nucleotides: TGTGCCACCAGTGATCCGGACCCCAGGGACGGCACAGATACGCAGTATTTT. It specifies CATSDPDPRDGTDTQYF.

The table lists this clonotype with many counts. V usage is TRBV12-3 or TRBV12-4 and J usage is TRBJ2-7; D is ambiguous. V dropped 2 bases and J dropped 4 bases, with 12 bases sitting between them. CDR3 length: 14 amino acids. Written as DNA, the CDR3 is TGTGCCAGCAGTTTATCCCCAGCCAAATACGAGCAGTACTTC. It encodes CASSLSPAKYEQYF.